The 11 T cell receptor beta chains below come from one sample, sequenced in a study of beta chain features in type 1 diabetes. Every bit of the isolated RNA underwent reverse transcription, so sequencing read expressed TCRB transcripts. The repertoire was sequenced with immunoSEQ multiplex PCR; TCRdb's copy has only in-frame clones and lacks some. The table has around 400,000 clones, 10% to 15% seen once. The sequenced material came from naive CD4+ T cells from blood. The source of these receptors is a man aged 18 to 35 in good health.

This clone has a handful of counts. The CDR3 region is CASREGTSGYTDTQYF. CDR3 bases: TGTGCCAGCAGGGAAGGGACTAGCGGTTACACAGATACGCAGTATTTT. The chain has TRBV28 and TRBJ2-3; TRBD2 agrees at 11 bases. J was trimmed by 2 bases and V by 6 bases; bases with no gene match: 7. The germline CDR1 and CDR2 sequences are MDHEN and SYDVKM. CDR3 size: 16 residues.

This clone has only a few counts. The J gene is TRBJ2-5, the V gene TRBV2; D might be TRBD2 (5 bases). Germline values: CDR1 SNHLY, CDR2 FYNNEI. This CDR3 is 16 amino acids long. V lost 1 base, J lost 5 bases, and 17 bases lay in between. CDR3 DNA sequence: TGTGCCAGCAGTGAAGTGAGGGCTAACGTAGGGGAGACCCAGTACTTC. This gives the protein CASSEVRANVGETQYF.

The rearrangement uses TRBV7-6 and TRBJ2-1; D perhaps matches TRBD2 (5 bases). Deletions cut 2 bases from V and 0 bases from J, with 8 bases between. The CDR3 has 15 residues. Germline-derived CDR1 and CDR2 are SGHVS and FNYEAQ. The CDR3 region is CASSLLGSSYNEQFF. The CDR3 DNA follows: TGTGCCAGCAGCTTATTAGGGAGCTCCTACAATGAGCAGTTCTTC.

V and J are TRBV5-1 and TRBJ2-7; D is perhaps TRBD1 (6 bases). Looked up from germline, CDR1 is SGHRS and CDR2 is YFSETQ. Trimming removed 8 bases at V and 1 base at J, with 13 bases between. CDR3 length: 13 amino acids. CDR3 sequence reads: CASTVGQSYEQYF. DNA for the CDR3: TGCGCCAGTACCGTCGGACAGTCCTACGAGCAGTACTTC.

This clone was counted between two and nine times. The same CDR3 also results from other DNA sequences found in this sample. This chain connects TRBV18 to TRBJ2-7, with D tentatively TRBD1 (6 bases). The V end was cut by 2 bases, the J end by 0 bases, with 8 bases between. The CDR3 runs 14 residues. Germline V CDR1 and CDR2: KGHSH, LQKENI. The CDR3 sequence is CASSPVGASYEQYF. The CDR3 nucleotides are TGTGCCAGCTCACCAGTGGGGGCCTCCTACGAGCAGTACTTC.

The chain couples TRBV5-1 to TRBJ1-1; 10 bases line up with TRBD1. In germline, CDR1 is SGHRS, CDR2 YFSETQ. This CDR3 contains 15 residues. The junction had 3 bases not matched to a gene; V was cut back by 0 bases and J by 4 bases. CDR3 sequence reads: CASSLAGQGGTEAFF. The DNA of the CDR3 is TGCGCCAGCAGCTTGGCAGGACAGGGGGGCACTGAAGCTTTCTTT.

This clone was observed a few times. This chain connects TRBV30 to TRBJ1-5; 7 nucleotides match TRBD1. The CDR3 is made up of 13 amino acids. Per germline, CDR1 GTSNPN and CDR2 SVGIG (reference sequence). J gave up 12 bases and V 1 base, and 9 bases lay outside the gene matches. CDR3 DNA: TGTGCCTGGAGTGGATACAGGGGCCAACTCCAGCATTTT. Translation: CAWSGYRGQLQHF.

The chain uses TRBV7-2 and TRBJ2-5; TRBD1 matches 11 bases. Trimming removed 4 bases from V and 5 bases from J; junction bases left unmatched: 9. The germline V gene has CDR1 SGHTA and CDR2 FQGNSA. The CDR3 has 16 amino acids. The CDR3 protein is CASSSIGQGARETQYF. The DNA of the CDR3 is TGTGCCAGCAGCTCCATCGGACAGGGGGCGAGGGAGACCCAGTACTTC.

In this sample, this clone turned up a few times. Within the sample, other DNA sequences also encode this same CDR3. The chain uses TRBV7-3 and TRBJ1-1; no definite D call. Looked up from germline, CDR1 is SGHTA and CDR2 is FQGTGA. This CDR3 contains 14 residues. Trimming took off 1 base at V and 0 bases at J, with 6 bases between the two ends. The CDR3 loop reads CASSLSGVNTEAFF. The CDR3 DNA follows: TGTGCCAGCAGCTTAAGTGGAGTGAACACTGAAGCTTTCTTT.

This clone has only a few counts. This chain connects TRBV9 to TRBJ1-4, with 8 bases identical to TRBD1. Germline V gene sequence: CDR1 SGDLS, CDR2 YYNGEE. With 1 base clipped from V and 5 bases from J, the junction kept 7 bases outside the gene matches. The CDR3 has 16 residues. The CDR3 DNA is TGTGCCAGCAGCGTAAGGGGGGACAGGATGAATGAAAAACTGTTTTTT. Translating it yields CASSVRGDRMNEKLFF.

V and J are TRBV7-3 and TRBJ2-6; possibly TRBD1 for D (5 bases). With 5 bases removed from V and 4 bases from J, the gap between germline ends came to 12 bases. The length of the CDR3 is 15 residues. Per the germline V gene, CDR1 is SGHTA and CDR2 is FQGTGA. CDR3: CASSRGQTGANVLTF. The CDR3 region has the DNA TGTGCCAGCAGCAGAGGACAAACCGGGGCCAACGTCCTGACTTTC.